This T cell receptor (beta chain) derives from a study of blood T cell repertoires in COVID-19. This clone was counted only a few times. The CDR3 runs 14 residues. V gave up 4 bases and J gave up 6 bases; unmatched junction bases: 4. CDR1 MNHNY and CDR2 SVGAGI come from the germline V gene (reference sequence). Sequencing was performed with immunoSEQ multiplex PCR; in TCRdb, only in-frame clones are kept and a portion is missing. Of some 240,000 clones listed, roughly 82% were seen once; the top ten hold under 1.5%. The chain is built from TRBV6-6 and TRBJ2-2; 8 bases map to TRBD1. This TCR was sampled from a woman in her thirties or forties who had recovered from COVID-19. The specimen sequenced was peripheral blood. The DNA of the CDR3 is TGTGCCAGCAGTTCCTGGACAGGGTCCGGGGAGCTGTTTTTT. As protein: CASSSWTGSGELFF.